A single count supports the clone carrying this TCR beta chain. These data belong to a study of blood T cell repertoires in COVID-19. Germline CDR1 KGHDR, CDR2 SFDVKD. V lost 0 bases to trimming and J lost 9 bases, with 7 bases between them. There are 12 residues in the CDR3. Data came from immunoSEQ multiplex PCR; TCRdb stores just in-frame clones and leaves some out. The table shows about 190,000 clones, with roughly 83% occurring only once. The specimen was PBMCs or T cells enriched from blood (not recorded which). This chain links TRBV24-1 with TRBJ2-5; D call uncertain. The receptor's source is a middle-aged man with acute COVID-19. In nucleotides, the CDR3 is TGTGCCACCAGTGATTTGAACTCGGCCCAGTACTTC. Encoded protein: CATSDLNSAQYF.